Presented here are 14 T cell receptor beta chains from one specimen sequenced in a study of post-analysis software for immune sequencing data. Study observations and caveats: About 5 TRBV segments, including TRBV5-6, TRBV5-1 and TRBV20-1, were more frequent in patients than controls.

The antigens of these receptors remain unknown. cDNA libraries of TCR beta carried unique molecular identifiers. Via MiXCR, TCRdb re-called the PCR reads, giving one row per CDR3 protein. In the table there are about 430,000 distinct CDR3 sequences, approximately 42% of which are singletons. The sequencing input was blood. The receptor set was obtained from a girl aged 2 to 10 with multiple sclerosis.

V is TRBV13 and J is TRBJ2-1; TRBD2 aligns across 7 bases. CDR3 length: 15 residues. Trimming took 10 bases from V and 4 from J; bases not matched to a gene: 13. CDR1 and CDR2 (germline): PRHDT, FYEKMQ (reference sequence). CDR3 DNA: TGTGCCACCCAAAGCGGGGCGGCCCCTTACAATGAGCAGTTCTTC. This codes for CATQSGAAPYNEQFF.

This clonotype showed up just once. The chain carries TRBV29-1 and TRBJ2-5, with D possibly matching TRBD1 (5 bases). The V gene's germline CDR1 is SQVTM and CDR2 ANQGSEA. The V and J ends lost 4 bases and 1 base respectively, with 19 bases between them. The CDR3 has 16 residues. CDR3 sequence: CSVVGARAPVQETQYF. The CDR3, as DNA: TGCAGCGTTGTAGGGGCGCGTGCGCCAGTCCAAGAGACCCAGTACTTC. Variable domain in full (rest from reference TRBV29-1 and TRBJ2-5): SAVISQKPSRDICQRGTSLTIQCQVDSQVTMMFWYRQQPGQSLTLIATANQGSEATYESGFVIDKFPISRPNLTFSTLTVSNMSPEDSSIYLCSVVGARAPVQETQYFGPGTRLLVL.

To note about this clonotype: One junction end disagrees with the germline gene, perhaps due to a read error. The V call is TRBV7-3, the J call TRBJ2-1; the match to TRBD2 covers 14 bases. Looked up from germline, CDR1 is SGHTA and CDR2 is FQGTGA. This CDR3 comprises 15 residues. The CDR3 DNA sequence: TGTGCCAGCAGCCGGGGGACTAGCGGGAGTTATGAGCTGTTCTTC. It codes for CASSRGTSGSYELFF.

There are a few counts of this clonotype. The chain couples TRBV28 to TRBJ1-2; D call uncertain. V was shortened by 2 bases and J by 4 bases, with 5 bases between the two germline ends. Germline CDR1 MDHEN, CDR2 SYDVKM. The CDR3 loop spans 12 amino acids. In DNA form, the CDR3 reads TGTGCCAGCAGTTTAACCAGCTATGGCTACACCTTC. Amino acid sequence: CASSLTSYGYTF.

V and J are TRBV7-2 and TRBJ1-1; the match to TRBD1 covers 10 bases. The CDR3 contains 15 residues. Germline V gene lookup returns CDR1 SGHTA and CDR2 FQGNSA. Trimming took 5 bases from V and 1 from J; bases not matched to a gene: 4. The CDR3 loop is CASSPRQGANTEAFF. The CDR3 bases are TGTGCCAGCAGCCCAAGACAGGGGGCGAACACTGAAGCTTTCTTT.

V is TRBV6-5 and J is TRBJ1-1; a weak D match, TRBD1 (6 bases). V lost 5 bases and J lost 6, with 22 bases in between. This CDR3 has 16 residues. CDR1 and CDR2 from the germline V gene are MNHEY and SVGAGI. The CDR3, as DNA: TGTGCCAGCAGTCTCTGGGGCGGGGGGCAGGAGGCTGAAGCTTTCTTT. It specifies CASSLWGGGQEAEAFF.

The V gene is TRBV9, the J gene TRBJ1-1; weak D call: TRBD1 (5 bases). The CDR3 runs to 16 residues. V was cut by 0 bases and J by 7 bases, with 19 bases left in between. Germline lookup yields CDR1 SGDLS and CDR2 YYNGEE. This CDR3 reads CASSVAGGVGDREAFF. For the CDR3, the DNA is TGTGCCAGCAGCGTAGCCGGCGGGGTAGGGGACCGTGAAGCTTTCTTT.

This chain uses TRBV6-5 with TRBJ1-2; 7 nucleotides align to TRBD1. The CDR3 is 15 amino acids. Germline CDR1 MNHEY, CDR2 SVGAGI. V was clipped by 5 bases and J by 4 bases; unmatched bases: 10. CDR3 nucleotides: TGTGCCAGCAGTGTAACAGGGGCTGACTTCTATGGCTACACCTTC. As protein: CASSVTGADFYGYTF.

The CDR3 nucleotides are TGCAGTGCTAGAGATACAGGGGGCCATCCTAACATTCAGTACTTC. Protein product: CSARDTGGHPNIQYF. This chain links TRBV20-1 with TRBJ2-4; TRBD1 matches at 9 bases. The germline V gene encodes CDR1 DFQATT and CDR2 SNEGSKA (reference sequence). The CDR3 loop spans 15 amino acids. V shed 0 bases and J 7 bases; nucleotides not matched to a gene: 7.

V usage is TRBV3-1 and J usage is TRBJ2-3; 8 bases agree with TRBD2. V shed 2 bases and J 2 bases; nucleotides not matched to a gene: 3. This CDR3 contains 15 residues. Germline loops: CDR1 LGHDT, CDR2 YNNKEL (reference sequence). Here the CDR3 DNA reads TGTGCCAGCAGCCAACAGCGGGGGACCACAGATACGCAGTATTTT. It encodes CASSQQRGTTDTQYF.

This clonotype was counted only a few times. The CDR3 DNA follows: TGTGCCAGCAGTTTATGGGCTAGCGGGGGCTACAATGAGCAGTTCTTC. Translation: CASSLWASGGYNEQFF. The chain couples TRBV27 to TRBJ2-1, with 10 positions matching TRBD2. Germline-derived CDR1 and CDR2 are MNHEY and SMNVEV (reference sequence). The CDR3 runs 16 residues. The junction had 3 bases not matched to a gene; V was cut back by 1 base and J by 3 bases.

The V and J genes are TRBV20-1 and TRBJ2-7; TRBD2 might be the D (5 bases). The CDR3 is 14 residues long. V was pared by 1 base and J by 0 bases, with 10 bases between. Germline V gene lookup returns CDR1 DFQATT and CDR2 SNEGSKA (reference sequence). For the CDR3, the DNA is TGCAGTGCTAGAGTGTTCGGGGTCTCCTACGAGCAGTACTTC. Protein product: CSARVFGVSYEQYF.

This clonotype was counted a few times. The chain employs TRBV10-3 and TRBJ2-1; D is ambiguous. The CDR3 consists of 15 residues. Looked up from germline, CDR1 is ENHRY and CDR2 is SYGVKD. V was cut by 6 bases and J by 6 bases, with 18 bases left in between. Written as DNA, the CDR3 is TGTGCCATCAGCCTGAGTAATAGTTTTGCCAATGAGCAGTTCTTC. It specifies CAISLSNSFANEQFF.

The chain uses TRBV20-1 and TRBJ2-5, with 8 bases aligning to TRBD2. Trimming cost V 0 bases and J 5 bases; bases outside gene matches: 5. Germline CDR1 reads DFQATT; CDR2 reads SNEGSKA (reference sequence). The CDR3 contains 14 residues. The CDR3 DNA follows: TGCAGTGCTAGAGACGGGGGGGCCGAGGAGACCCAGTACTTC. Protein product: CSARDGGAEETQYF.